This is a list of T cell receptor beta chains from one sample in a study of T-cell reconstitution after alpha-beta-depleted transplantation in children. One entry per CDR3 protein, called by TCRdb with MiXCR from the PCR reads. In the table there are about 98,000 distinct CDR3 sequences, approximately 5.4% of which are singletons. Sequences were derived from PBMCs, mostly from graft donor cells, sampled 60 days after TCRalphabeta/CD19-depleted stem cell transplant. The receptors here all came from a female patient aged 2-9 years who had a stem cell transplant for Fanconi anemia, so the T cells may come from the graft donor. The CDR3 runs from the conserved cysteine through the conserved F or W. The D gene is left open where the match is weak. Clone sizes are given selectively: once, few, many, or a class where the clone is expanded.

few	TRBV5-1	.	TRBJ1-2	TGCGCCAGCAGCTCGCGGACCCGAGAACATGGCTACACCTTC	CASSSRTREHGYTF
few	TRBV4-2	TRBD2	TRBJ2-5	TGTGCCAGCAGCCCCCGTCGGGGCGGGGGGTCCCAAGAGACCCAGTACTTC	CASSPRRGGGSQETQYF
many	TRBV10-1	TRBD1	TRBJ2-7	TGCGCCAGCAGTGCCCAGACAGGGGTCTACGAGCAGTACTTC	CASSAQTGVYEQYF
many	TRBV5-1	TRBD1	TRBJ2-7	TGCGCCAGCAGCTTCGGTTGGACAGGGACGAACGAGCAGTACTTC	CASSFGWTGTNEQYF
.	TRBV7-2	.	TRBJ2-1	TGTGCCAGCAGCTTAGGGGGGCAGGCTTTCAATGAGCAGTTCTTC	CASSLGGQAFNEQFF
.	TRBV6-1	.	TRBJ2-7	TGTGCCAGCAGTGAATATTTCCGGAATTCCTACGAGCAGTACTTC	CASSEYFRNSYEQYF
many	TRBV28	.	TRBJ2-5	TGTGCCAGCAGTTTCACGCCGCCGGAGGAGACCCAGTACTTC	CASSFTPPEETQYF
many	TRBV10-3	.	TRBJ2-5	TGTGCCATCAGATTTCAAGAGACCCAGTACTTC	CAIRFQETQYF
.	TRBV6-2/TRBV6-3	.	TRBJ1-5	TGTGCCAGCAGTTACGATCAGACGGGGGAAGGGCCCCAGCATTTT	CASSYDQTGEGPQHF
many	TRBV7-2	.	TRBJ2-7	TGTGCCAGCAGCCGGTACTACGAGCAGTACTTC	CASSRYYEQYF
few	TRBV5-1	.	TRBJ2-5	TGCGCCAGCAGCCCCCGGGACCAAGAGACCCAGTACTTC	CASSPRDQETQYF
few	TRBV7-3	TRBD2	TRBJ2-1	TGTGCCAGCAGCTTAATCGGGGGGGGGAATGAGCAGTTCTTC	CASSLIGGGNEQFF
few	TRBV2	.	TRBJ2-1	TGTGCCAGCAGTGATACTTGGCAGTTCTTC	CASSDTWQFF
.	TRBV5-1	TRBD1	TRBJ2-7	TGCGCCAGCAGCACCGGGACAGGGGGCCTCGAGCAGTACTTC	CASSTGTGGLEQYF
.	TRBV3-1	.	TRBJ2-7	TGTGCCAGCAGCCAAGATCCGGACGTGGGGACCTACGAGCAGTACTTC	CASSQDPDVGTYEQYF
.	TRBV30	TRBD1	TRBJ2-4	TGTGCCTGGGGTTTGATGGGACAGGCTAGAAACATTCGGTACTTC	CAWGLMGQARNIRYF
many	TRBV7-8	TRBD1	TRBJ1-1	TGTGCCAGCAGCATCATACAGGGGATGAACACTGAAGCTTTCTTT	CASSIIQGMNTEAFF
many	TRBV7-3	.	TRBJ2-3	TGTGCCAGCAGTCCTCCAGGCACAGATACGCAGTATTTT	CASSPPGTDTQYF
many	TRBV7-3	TRBD2	TRBJ2-1	TGTGCCAGCAGCGCCCCTATGGGACTAGCGGGAGTTAATGAGCAGTTCTTC	CASSAPMGLAGVNEQFF
many	TRBV20-1	.	TRBJ2-7	TGCAGTGCTAGACGAGACAGGTCCTACGAGCAGTACTTC	CSARRDRSYEQYF
many	TRBV29-1	TRBD1	TRBJ1-2	TGCAGCGTTCGACAGGGAAACTATGGCTACACCTTC	CSVRQGNYGYTF
few	TRBV3-1	TRBD2	TRBJ2-1	TGTGCCAGCAGCCAAGATTCGCTAGCGGGGATGGTTGAGCAGTTCTTC	CASSQDSLAGMVEQFF
.	TRBV4-2	.	TRBJ2-2	TGTGCCAGCAGCCCCAGACTAGTCGCGAACACCGGGGAGCTGTTTTTT	CASSPRLVANTGELFF
.	TRBV5-1	TRBD2	TRBJ2-7	TGCGCCAGCAGCTTTAAAAGCGGGGGGGCGAGGGAGCAGTACTTC	CASSFKSGGAREQYF
.	TRBV5-1	TRBD1	TRBJ1-2	TGCGCCAGCAGCTTGAGGACAGGGGGCGACGGAGGAGGTGGCTACACCTTC	CASSLRTGGDGGGGYTF
many	TRBV29-1	.	TRBJ2-1	TGCAGCGGATTAGCCCACTACAATGAGCAGTTCTTC	CSGLAHYNEQFF
many	TRBV12-3/TRBV12-4	.	TRBJ2-3	TGTGCCAGCAACCCCGGGGAAGATACGCAGTATTTT	CASNPGEDTQYF
many	TRBV20-1	.	TRBJ2-5	TGCAGTGCTAGCGGGGGAGGAGAGACCCAGTACTTC	CSASGGGETQYF
.	TRBV5-1	.	TRBJ2-2	TGCGCCAGCAGCTTGGCGGAACATACGAACACCGGGGAGCTGTTTTTT	CASSLAEHTNTGELFF
.	TRBV20-1	TRBD2	TRBJ2-1	TGCAGTGCTAGAGATGCCCGTACTAGCGGGGCTTCCAATGAGCAGTTCTTC	CSARDARTSGASNEQFF
many	TRBV28	.	TRBJ1-5	TGTGCCAGCAGTTTAGTGCCAGGATTGTACCAGCCCCAGCATTTT	CASSLVPGLYQPQHF
many	TRBV6-2/TRBV6-3	.	TRBJ1-1	TGTGCCAGCAGTTGGCTGTTGAACACTGAAGCTTTCTTT	CASSWLLNTEAFF
few	TRBV27	TRBD2	TRBJ2-3	TGTGCCAGCAGTTTACCTAGCGGGAGGTTATCCACAGATACGCAGTATTTT	CASSLPSGRLSTDTQYF
.	TRBV20-1	.	TRBJ2-7	TGCAGTGCTAGACTCCCGGACTTCACTCCCTACGAGCAGTACTTC	CSARLPDFTPYEQYF
few	TRBV25-1	.	TRBJ2-2	TGTGCCAGCAGTGAATCGGGGAGGTACACCGGGGAGCTGTTTTTT	CASSESGRYTGELFF
many	TRBV12-3/TRBV12-4	.	TRBJ2-5	TGTGCCAGCAGCCATTACTGGGAAGAGACCCAGTACTTC	CASSHYWEETQYF
many	TRBV5-1	.	TRBJ1-4	TGCGCCAGCAGCTTAGCAGGTGCAACTAATGAAAAACTGTTTTTT	CASSLAGATNEKLFF
many	TRBV28	.	TRBJ1-5	TGTGCCAGCAGCTTAGGGTTTAATCAGCCCCAGCATTTT	CASSLGFNQPQHF
few	TRBV15	TRBD2	TRBJ2-7	TGTGCCACCAGCAGAGATCTCCCCGGGAGGGCCTACGAGCAGTACTTC	CATSRDLPGRAYEQYF
many	TRBV12-3/TRBV12-4	TRBD1	TRBJ1-1	TGTGCCAGCAGCCCGGACAGGGGGCATCGGGGAACTGAAGCTTTCTTT	CASSPDRGHRGTEAFF
.	TRBV2	TRBD2	TRBJ2-2	TGTGCCAGCAGATTTACTAGCGGGAGAGGGGAGCTGTTTTTT	CASRFTSGRGELFF
many	TRBV5-4	TRBD2	TRBJ2-1	TGTGCCAGCAAGAATACTAGCGATGAGCAGTTCTTC	CASKNTSDEQFF
many	TRBV29-1	TRBD1	TRBJ1-1	TGCAGCGTTAGACAGGGGTACACTGAAGCTTTCTTT	CSVRQGYTEAFF